This T cell receptor (beta chain) was recovered during a study of CD8+ T cells in alopecia areata. There are 13 residues in the CDR3. Per the germline V gene, CDR1 is SGHAT and CDR2 is FQNNGV. V gave up 5 bases and J gave up 5 bases; unmatched junction bases: 4. T lymphocytes (CD4+ and CD8+) were sorted from PBMCs. Reverse transcribed after extraction, RNA yielded cDNA as the sequencing template. TCRdb's copy holds only in-frame clones and misses some; the assay was immunoSEQ multiplex PCR. The sample carries under 250,000 clones, more than 55% recorded once. As regards this clone: Its antigen is still unknown.

Study results and caveats: Sharing of TCR sequences between patients (possibly for HLA-related reasons) was less clear than in mice. Scalp specimens additionally yield sequences from normal skin's resident alphabeta T cells. Lesional scalp, especially alopecia totalis/universalis, showed higher clonality than normal scalp.

The receptor was derived from a human donor in good health. This chain connects TRBV11-2 to TRBJ2-3, with 7 bases matching TRBD2. The sequenced material came from CD8+ T cells sorted from blood. This chain's CDR3 is CASSREVRDTQYF. As DNA, the CDR3 is TGTGCCAGCAGCCGGGAGGTTAGAGATACGCAGTATTTT.